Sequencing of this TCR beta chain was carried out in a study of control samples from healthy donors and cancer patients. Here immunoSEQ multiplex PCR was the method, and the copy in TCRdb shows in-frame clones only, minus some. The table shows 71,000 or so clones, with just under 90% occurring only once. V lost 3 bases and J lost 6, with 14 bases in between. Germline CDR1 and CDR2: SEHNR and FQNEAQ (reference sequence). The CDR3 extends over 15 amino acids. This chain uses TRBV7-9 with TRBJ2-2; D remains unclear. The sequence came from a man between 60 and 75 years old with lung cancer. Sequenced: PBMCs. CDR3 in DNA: TGTGCCAGCAGCTTTATCTGGGATGGCGCCGGGGAGCTGTTTTTT. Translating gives CASSFIWDGAGELFF.